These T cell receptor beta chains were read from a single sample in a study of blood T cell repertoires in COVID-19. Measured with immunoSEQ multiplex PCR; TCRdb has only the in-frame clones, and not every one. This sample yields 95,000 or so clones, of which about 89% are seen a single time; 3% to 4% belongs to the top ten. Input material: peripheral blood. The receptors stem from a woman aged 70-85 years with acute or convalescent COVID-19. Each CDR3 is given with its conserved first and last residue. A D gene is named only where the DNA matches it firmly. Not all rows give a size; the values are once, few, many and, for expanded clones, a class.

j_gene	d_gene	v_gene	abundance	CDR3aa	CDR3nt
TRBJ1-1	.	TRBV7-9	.	CASTQGASGPTEAFF	TGTGCCAGCACGCAAGGAGCCTCGGGTCCCACTGAAGCTTTCTTT
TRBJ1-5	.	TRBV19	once	CASRPVGGGQPQHF	TGTGCCAGTAGGCCGGTCGGGGGAGGTCAGCCCCAGCATTTT
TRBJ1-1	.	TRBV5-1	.	CASKSGTQNTEAFF	TGCGCCAGCAAGTCCGGGACACAGAACACTGAAGCTTTCTTT
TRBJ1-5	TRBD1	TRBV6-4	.	CARGNRQGVDQPQHF	TGTGCCAGGGGGAATCGACAGGGGGTGGATCAGCCCCAGCATTTT
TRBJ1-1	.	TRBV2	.	CASRESWDTEAFF	TGTGCCAGCAGGGAGAGCTGGGACACTGAAGCTTTCTTT
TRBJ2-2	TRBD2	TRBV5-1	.	CASSLGAGRNTGELFF	TGCGCCAGCAGCTTGGGAGCGGGGAGGAACACCGGGGAGCTGTTTTTT
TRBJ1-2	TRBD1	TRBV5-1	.	CASSLPGTANGYTF	TGCGCCAGCAGCTTGCCAGGGACAGCCAATGGCTACACCTTC
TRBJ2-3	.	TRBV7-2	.	CASSLNSGDTQYF	TGTGCCAGCAGCTTAAATTCCGGGGATACGCAGTATTTT
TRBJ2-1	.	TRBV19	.	CASSRDKAPEQFF	TGTGCCAGTAGTAGGGACAAAGCTCCTGAGCAGTTCTTC
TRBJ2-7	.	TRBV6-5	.	CASAALYEQYF	TGTGCCAGCGCCGCTCTATACGAGCAGTACTTC
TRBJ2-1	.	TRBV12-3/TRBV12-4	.	CASSSNNEQFF	TGTGCCAGCAGTTCCAACAATGAGCAGTTCTTC
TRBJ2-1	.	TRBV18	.	CASSPSGGTYNEQFF	TGTGCCAGCTCACCGTCTGGCGGCACCTACAATGAGCAGTTCTTC
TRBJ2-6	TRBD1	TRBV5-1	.	CASSLAGQGFGANVLTF	TGCGCCAGCAGCTTGGCGGGACAGGGGTTTGGGGCCAACGTCCTGACTTTC
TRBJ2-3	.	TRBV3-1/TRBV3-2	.	CASSQQPSGVDTQYF	TGTGCCAGCAGCCAACAGCCATCGGGGGTAGATACGCAGTATTTT
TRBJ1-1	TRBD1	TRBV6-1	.	CASSAEDRAGDTEAFF	TGTGCCAGCAGTGCAGAAGACAGGGCCGGGGACACTGAAGCTTTCTTT
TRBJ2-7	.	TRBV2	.	CASSSDSMGEQYF	TGTGCCAGCAGCTCGGACAGTATGGGCGAGCAGTACTTC
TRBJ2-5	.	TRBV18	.	CASSPRGGEETQYF	TGTGCCAGCTCACCACGGGGGGGCGAGGAGACCCAGTACTTC
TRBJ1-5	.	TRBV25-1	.	CASSATGLPNQPQHF	TGTGCCAGCAGTGCCACGGGACTGCCCAATCAGCCCCAGCATTTT
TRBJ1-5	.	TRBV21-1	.	CASSSKVDRINQPQHF	TGTGCCAGCAGCTCGAAGGTTGACAGAATTAATCAGCCCCAGCATTTT
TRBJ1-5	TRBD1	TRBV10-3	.	CAIGPQGGDQPQHF	TGTGCCATCGGACCACAGGGGGGAGATCAGCCCCAGCATTTT
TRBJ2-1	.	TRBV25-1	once	CASSESGRRNEQFF	TGTGCCAGCAGTGAATCAGGAAGAAGGAATGAGCAGTTCTTC
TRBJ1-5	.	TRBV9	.	CASSVVKGGSLGRQPQHF	TGTGCCAGCAGCGTAGTAAAGGGAGGGTCCCTCGGCCGGCAGCCCCAGCATTTT
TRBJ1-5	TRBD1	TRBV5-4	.	CASSLEVVRDSYSNQPQHF	TGTGCCAGCAGCTTGGAGGTAGTACGGGACAGCTATAGCAATCAGCCCCAGCATTTT
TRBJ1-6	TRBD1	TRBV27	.	CASSPPGQGRSPLHF	TGTGCCAGCAGTCCTCCGGGACAGGGGAGGTCACCCCTCCACTTT
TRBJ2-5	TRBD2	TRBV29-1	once	CSVDLLAGGEETQYF	TGCAGCGTGGACTTACTAGCGGGGGGCGAGGAGACCCAGTACTTC
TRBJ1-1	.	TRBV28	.	CASSRVSFTGVNTEAFF	TGTGCCAGCAGCCGAGTTTCATTCACCGGAGTGAACACTGAAGCTTTCTTT
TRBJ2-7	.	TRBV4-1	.	CASSQGDFKYEQYF	TGCGCCAGCAGCCAGGGGGACTTTAAATACGAGCAGTACTTC